The source of this T cell receptor beta chain is a study of blood T cell repertoires in COVID-19. Study as a whole: Samples of COVID-19 (acute and convalescent) were obtained from the United States, Italy and Spain. PBMCs, B-cell-depleted T cells, or T cells provided the cDNA or gDNA that made up the material.

Seattle researchers signed up patients amid active infection and tracked them longitudinally. In the source study's methods: By means of reference gene primer amplification, nucleated cell counts were estimated. Data came from immunoSEQ multiplex PCR; TCRdb stores just in-frame clones and leaves some out. V, J and clone size derive from that table, while D and trimming were established from the DNA sequence. The sample contains around 290,000 clones, roughly 92% of which appear only once. The V end lost 5 bases, the J end lost 7 bases, and 9 bases lay between the germline ends. The germline CDR1 and CDR2 sequences are MDHEN and SYDVKM. The CDR3 totals 12 residues.

The sample consisted of peripheral blood. The TCR was taken from a woman aged 25-40 years with COVID-19, enrolled during active disease. The genes are TRBV28 and TRBJ1-5; TRBD1 is a possible D gene (5 bases). CDR3 bases: TGTGCCAGCAGTCCGGGGGGACAGCCCCAGCATTTT. This codes for CASSPGGQPQHF.